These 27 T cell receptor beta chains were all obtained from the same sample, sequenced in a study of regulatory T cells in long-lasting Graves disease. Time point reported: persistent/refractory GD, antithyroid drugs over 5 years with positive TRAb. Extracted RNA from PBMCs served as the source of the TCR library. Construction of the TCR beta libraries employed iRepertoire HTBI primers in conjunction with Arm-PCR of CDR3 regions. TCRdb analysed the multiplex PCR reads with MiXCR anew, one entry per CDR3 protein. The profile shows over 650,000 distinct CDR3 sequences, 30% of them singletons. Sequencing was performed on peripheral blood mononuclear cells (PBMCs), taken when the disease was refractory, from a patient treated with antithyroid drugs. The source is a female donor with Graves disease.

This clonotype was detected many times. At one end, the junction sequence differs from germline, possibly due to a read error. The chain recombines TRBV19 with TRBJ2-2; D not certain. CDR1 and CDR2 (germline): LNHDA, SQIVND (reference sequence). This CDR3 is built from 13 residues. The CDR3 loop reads CASSIRGTGELFF. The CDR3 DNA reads TGTGCCAGCAGTATTCGTGGCACCGGGGAGCTGTTTTTT.

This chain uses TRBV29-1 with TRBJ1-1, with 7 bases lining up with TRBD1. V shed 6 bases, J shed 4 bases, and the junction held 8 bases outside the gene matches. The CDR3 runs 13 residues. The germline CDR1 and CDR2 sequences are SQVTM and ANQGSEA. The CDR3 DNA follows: TGCAGCGTGGAGGACAGGCTGTTCACTGAAGCTTTCTTT. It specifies CSVEDRLFTEAFF.

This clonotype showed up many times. The CDR3 spells CASSPLTGGNYYGYTF. The CDR3 DNA is TGTGCCAGCAGTCCCTTGACAGGGGGCAATTACTATGGCTACACCTTC. The chain couples TRBV27 to TRBJ1-2; TRBD1 agrees at 10 bases. Germline CDR1 and CDR2: MNHEY and SMNVEV (reference sequence). This CDR3 is 16 amino acids long. Losses at the gene ends were 5 bases for V and 3 bases for J; bases not matched to a gene: 9.

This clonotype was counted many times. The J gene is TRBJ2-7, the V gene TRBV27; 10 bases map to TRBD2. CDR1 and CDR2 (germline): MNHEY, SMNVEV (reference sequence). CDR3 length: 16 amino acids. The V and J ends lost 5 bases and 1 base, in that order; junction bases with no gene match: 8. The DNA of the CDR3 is TGTGCCAGCAGTCCACTACTAGCGGGACGTTCCTACGAGCAGTACTTC. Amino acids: CASSPLLAGRSYEQYF.

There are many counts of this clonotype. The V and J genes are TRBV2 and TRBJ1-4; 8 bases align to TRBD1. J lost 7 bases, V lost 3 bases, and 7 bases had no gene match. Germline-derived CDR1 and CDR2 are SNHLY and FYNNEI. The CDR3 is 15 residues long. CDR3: CASSDDRGRGEKLFF. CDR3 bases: TGTGCCAGCAGTGACGACAGGGGCCGAGGTGAAAAACTGTTTTTT.

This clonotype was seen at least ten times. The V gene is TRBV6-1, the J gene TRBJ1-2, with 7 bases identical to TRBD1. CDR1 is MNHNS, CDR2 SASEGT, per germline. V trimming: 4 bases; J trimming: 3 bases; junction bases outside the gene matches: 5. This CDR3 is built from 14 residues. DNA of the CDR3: TGTGCCAGCAGTGCCGGACAGGAGTACTATGGCTACACCTTC. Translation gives CASSAGQEYYGYTF.

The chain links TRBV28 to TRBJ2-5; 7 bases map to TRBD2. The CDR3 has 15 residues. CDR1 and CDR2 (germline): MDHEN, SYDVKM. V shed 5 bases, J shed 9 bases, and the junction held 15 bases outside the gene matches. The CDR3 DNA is TGTGCCAGCAGTCGCGGGTGGGCGGCGGGAGTGGCCCAGTACTTC. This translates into CASSRGWAAGVAQYF.

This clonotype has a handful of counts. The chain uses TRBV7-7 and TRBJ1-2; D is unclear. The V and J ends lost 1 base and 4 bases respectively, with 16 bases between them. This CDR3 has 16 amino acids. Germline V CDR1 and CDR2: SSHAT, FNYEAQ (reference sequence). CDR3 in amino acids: CASSLEVVRYSYGYTF. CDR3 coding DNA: TGTGCCAGCAGCTTAGAGGTCGTCAGGTACTCCTATGGCTACACCTTC. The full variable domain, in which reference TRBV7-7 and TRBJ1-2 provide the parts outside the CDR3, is GAGVSQSPRYKVTKRGQDVTLRCDPISSHATLYWYQQALGQGPEFLTYFNYEAQPDKSGLPSDRFSAERPEGSISTLTIQRTEQRDSAMYRCASSLEVVRYSYGYTFGSGTRLTVV.

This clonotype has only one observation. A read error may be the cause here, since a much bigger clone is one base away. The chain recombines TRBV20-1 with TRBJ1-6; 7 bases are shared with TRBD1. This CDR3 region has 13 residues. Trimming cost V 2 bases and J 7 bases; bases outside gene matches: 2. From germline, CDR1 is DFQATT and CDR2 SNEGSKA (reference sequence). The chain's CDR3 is CSARKTGNSPLHF. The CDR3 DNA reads TGCAGTGCTAGAAAGACAGGGAATTCACCCCTCCACTTT.

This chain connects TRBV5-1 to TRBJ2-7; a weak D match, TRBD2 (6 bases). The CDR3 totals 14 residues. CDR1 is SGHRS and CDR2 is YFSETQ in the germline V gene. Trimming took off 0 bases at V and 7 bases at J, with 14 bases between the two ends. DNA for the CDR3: TGCGCCAGCAGCTTGGGACTGGAGGGGAGAGAGCAGTACTTC. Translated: CASSLGLEGREQYF.

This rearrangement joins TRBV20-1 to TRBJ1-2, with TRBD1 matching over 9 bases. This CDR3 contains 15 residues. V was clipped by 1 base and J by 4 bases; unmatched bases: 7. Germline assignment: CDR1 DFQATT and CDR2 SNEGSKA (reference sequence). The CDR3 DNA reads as TGCAGTGCTAGAGTTAAGACAGGGGGTTTCTATGGCTACACCTTC. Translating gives CSARVKTGGFYGYTF.

The CDR3 nucleotides are TGTGCCAGCCTGTCGGGGCTTTACGAGCAGTACTTC. It translates to CASLSGLYEQYF. This rearrangement joins TRBV6-1 to TRBJ2-7; perhaps D is TRBD1 or TRBD2 (5 bases each). The CDR3 extends over 12 amino acids. The V gene's germline CDR1 is MNHNS and CDR2 SASEGT. Trimming shortened V by 8 bases and J by 4 bases, and 12 bases separated the two germline ends.

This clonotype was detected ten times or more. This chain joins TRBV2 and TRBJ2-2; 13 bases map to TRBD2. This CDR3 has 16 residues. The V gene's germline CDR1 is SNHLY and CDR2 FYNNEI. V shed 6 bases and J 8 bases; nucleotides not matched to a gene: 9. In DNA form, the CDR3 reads TGTGCCAGCAGGGAGACTAGCGGGAGGTCTGGGGGGGAGCTGTTTTTT. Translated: CASRETSGRSGGELFF.

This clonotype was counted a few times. CDR3 in DNA: TGCAGCGTTGGGCTGGGGGCCGGGGCCAACGTCCTGACTTTC. Its protein is CSVGLGAGANVLTF. The chain recombines TRBV29-1 with TRBJ2-6; the D gene is possibly TRBD1 (6 bases). The V gene's germline CDR1 is SQVTM and CDR2 ANQGSEA. Trimming took 4 bases from V and 4 from J, leaving 11 bases between them. There are 14 residues in the CDR3.

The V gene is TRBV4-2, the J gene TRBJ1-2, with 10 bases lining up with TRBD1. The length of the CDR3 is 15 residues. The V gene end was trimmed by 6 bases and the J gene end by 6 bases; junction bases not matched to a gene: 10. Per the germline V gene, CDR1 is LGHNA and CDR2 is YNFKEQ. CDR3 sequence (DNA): TGTGCCAGCAGGAGAGAGATGGGGACAGGGGATGGCTACACCTTC. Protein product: CASRREMGTGDGYTF.

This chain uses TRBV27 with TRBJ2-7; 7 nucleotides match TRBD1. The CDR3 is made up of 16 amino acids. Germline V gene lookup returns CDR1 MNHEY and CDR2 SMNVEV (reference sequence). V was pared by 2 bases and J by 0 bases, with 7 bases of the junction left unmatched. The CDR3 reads CASSLMGQRSSYEQYF. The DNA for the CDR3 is TGTGCCAGCAGTTTAATGGGACAGCGGAGCTCCTACGAGCAGTACTTC.

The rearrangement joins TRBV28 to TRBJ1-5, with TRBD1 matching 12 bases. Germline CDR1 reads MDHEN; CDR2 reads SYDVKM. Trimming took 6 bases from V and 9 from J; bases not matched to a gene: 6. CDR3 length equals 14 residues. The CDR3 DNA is TGTGCCAGCAGCGGGACAGGGGGCCACCGGCCCCAGCATTTT. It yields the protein CASSGTGGHRPQHF. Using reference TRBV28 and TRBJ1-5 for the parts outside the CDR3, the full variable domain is DVKVTQSSRYLVKRTGEKVFLECVQDMDHENMFWYRQDPGLGLRLIYFSYDVKMKEKGDIPEGYSVSREKKERFSLILESASTNQTSMYLCASSGTGGHRPQHFGDGTRLSIL.

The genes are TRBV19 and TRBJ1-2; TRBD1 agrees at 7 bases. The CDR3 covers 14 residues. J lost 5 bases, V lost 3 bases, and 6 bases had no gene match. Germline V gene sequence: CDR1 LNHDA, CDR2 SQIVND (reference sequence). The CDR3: CASSIPGQVYGYTF. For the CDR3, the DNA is TGTGCCAGTAGTATTCCCGGACAGGTTTATGGCTACACCTTC.

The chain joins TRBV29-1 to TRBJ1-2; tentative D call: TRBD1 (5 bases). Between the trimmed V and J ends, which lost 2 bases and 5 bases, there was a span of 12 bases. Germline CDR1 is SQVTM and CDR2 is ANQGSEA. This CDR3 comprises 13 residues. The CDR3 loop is CSVESRADYGYTF. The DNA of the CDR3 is TGCAGCGTTGAAAGCAGGGCAGATTATGGCTACACCTTC.

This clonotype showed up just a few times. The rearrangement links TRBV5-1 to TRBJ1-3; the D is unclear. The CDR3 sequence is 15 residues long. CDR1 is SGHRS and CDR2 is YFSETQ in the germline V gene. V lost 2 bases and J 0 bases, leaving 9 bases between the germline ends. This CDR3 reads CASSFDFTSGNTIYF. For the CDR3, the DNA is TGCGCCAGCAGCTTCGATTTCACCTCTGGAAACACCATATATTTT. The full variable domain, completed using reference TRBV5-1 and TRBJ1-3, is KAGVTQTPRYLIKTRGQQVTLSCSPISGHRSVSWYQQTPGQGLQFLFEYFSETQRNKGNFPGRFSGRQFSNSRSEMNVSTLELGDSALYLCASSFDFTSGNTIYFGEGSWLTVV.

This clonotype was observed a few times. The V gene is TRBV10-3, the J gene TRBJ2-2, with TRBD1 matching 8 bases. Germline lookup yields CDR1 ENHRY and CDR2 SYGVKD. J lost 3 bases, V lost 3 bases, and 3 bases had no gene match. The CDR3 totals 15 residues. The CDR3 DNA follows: TGTGCCATCAGTGAAACGGGACAGGACACCGGGGAGCTGTTTTTT. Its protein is CAISETGQDTGELFF.

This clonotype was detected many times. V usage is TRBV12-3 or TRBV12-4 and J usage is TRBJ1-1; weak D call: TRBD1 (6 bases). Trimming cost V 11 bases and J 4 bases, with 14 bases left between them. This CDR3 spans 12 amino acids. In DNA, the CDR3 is TGTGCCCTTAGTGAGGGGGGCACTGAAGCTTTCTTT. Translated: CALSEGGTEAFF.

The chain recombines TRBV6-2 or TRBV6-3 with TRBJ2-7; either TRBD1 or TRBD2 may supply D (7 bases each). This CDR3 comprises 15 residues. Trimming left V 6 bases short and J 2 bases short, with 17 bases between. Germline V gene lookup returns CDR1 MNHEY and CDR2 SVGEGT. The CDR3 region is CASRGRGRRAYEQYF. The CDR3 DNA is TGTGCCAGCAGGGGGAGGGGGCGCAGAGCCTACGAGCAGTACTTC.

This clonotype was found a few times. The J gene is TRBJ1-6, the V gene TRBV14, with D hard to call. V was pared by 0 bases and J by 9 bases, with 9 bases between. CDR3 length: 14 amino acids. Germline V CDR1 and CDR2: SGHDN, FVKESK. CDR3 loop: CASSQDLLLSPLHF. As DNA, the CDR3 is TGTGCCAGCAGCCAAGATCTGCTGCTTTCACCCCTCCACTTT.

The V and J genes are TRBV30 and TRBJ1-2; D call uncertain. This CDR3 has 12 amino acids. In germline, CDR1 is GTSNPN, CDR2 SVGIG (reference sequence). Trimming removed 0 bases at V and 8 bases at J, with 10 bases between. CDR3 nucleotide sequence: TGTGCCTGGAGTGTACTCCTGTCAGGCTACACCTTC. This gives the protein CAWSVLLSGYTF.

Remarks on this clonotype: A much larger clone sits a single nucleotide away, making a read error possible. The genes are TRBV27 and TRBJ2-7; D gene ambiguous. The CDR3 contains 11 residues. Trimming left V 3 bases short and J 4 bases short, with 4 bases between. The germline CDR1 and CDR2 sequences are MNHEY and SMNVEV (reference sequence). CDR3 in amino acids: CASSFFYEQYF. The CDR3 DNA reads TGTGCCAGCAGTTTCTTTTACGAGCAGTACTTC.

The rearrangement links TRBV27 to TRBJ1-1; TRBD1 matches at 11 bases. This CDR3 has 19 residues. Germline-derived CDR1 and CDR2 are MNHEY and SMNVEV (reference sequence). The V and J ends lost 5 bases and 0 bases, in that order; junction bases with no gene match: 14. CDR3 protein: CASSPRWTGGAGLNTEAFF. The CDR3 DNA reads TGTGCCAGCAGTCCACGATGGACAGGGGGCGCTGGTTTGAACACTGAAGCTTTCTTT.